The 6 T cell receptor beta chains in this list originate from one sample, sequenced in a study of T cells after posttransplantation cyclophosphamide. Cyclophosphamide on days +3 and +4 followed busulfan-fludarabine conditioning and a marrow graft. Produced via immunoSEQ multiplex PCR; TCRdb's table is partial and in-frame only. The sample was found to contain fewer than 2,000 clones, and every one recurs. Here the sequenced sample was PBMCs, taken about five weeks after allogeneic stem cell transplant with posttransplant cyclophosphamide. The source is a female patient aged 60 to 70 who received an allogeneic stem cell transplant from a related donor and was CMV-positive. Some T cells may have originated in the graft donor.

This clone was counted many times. The CDR3 coding sequence is TGTGCCAGCAGCGTCAGAATCGGGACAGCATTCGACGAGCAGTACTTC. Amino acid sequence: CASSVRIGTAFDEQYF. V is TRBV9 and J is TRBJ2-7; 7 bases are a match to TRBD1. The germline CDR1 and CDR2 sequences are SGDLS and YYNGEE. This CDR3 comprises 16 residues. Trimming took 2 bases from V and 5 from J; bases not matched to a gene: 13.

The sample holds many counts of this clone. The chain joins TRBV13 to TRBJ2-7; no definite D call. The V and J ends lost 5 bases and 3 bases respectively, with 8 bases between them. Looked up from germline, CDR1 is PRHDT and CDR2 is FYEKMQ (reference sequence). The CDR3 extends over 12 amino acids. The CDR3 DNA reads TGTGCCAGCAGCCGACTGAGCTACGAGCAGTACTTC. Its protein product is CASSRLSYEQYF.

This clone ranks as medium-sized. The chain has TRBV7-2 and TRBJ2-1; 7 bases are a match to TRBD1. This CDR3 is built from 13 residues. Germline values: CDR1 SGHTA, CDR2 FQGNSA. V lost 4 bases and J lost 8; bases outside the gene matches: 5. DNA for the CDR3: TGTGCCAGCAGCTCACAGGGGAAGCATGAGCAGTTCTTC. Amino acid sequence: CASSSQGKHEQFF.

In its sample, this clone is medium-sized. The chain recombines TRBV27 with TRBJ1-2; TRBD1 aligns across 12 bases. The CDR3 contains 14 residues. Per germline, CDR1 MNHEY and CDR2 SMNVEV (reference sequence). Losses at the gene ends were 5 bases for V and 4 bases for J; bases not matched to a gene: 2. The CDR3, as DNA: TGTGCCAGCAGTACGGGACAGGGGGCCTATGGCTACACCTTC. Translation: CASSTGQGAYGYTF.

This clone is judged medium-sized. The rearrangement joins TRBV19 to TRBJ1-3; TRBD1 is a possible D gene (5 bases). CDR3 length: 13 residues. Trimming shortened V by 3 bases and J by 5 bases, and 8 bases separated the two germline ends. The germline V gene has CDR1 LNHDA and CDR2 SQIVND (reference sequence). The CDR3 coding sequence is TGTGCCAGTAGTATCGAGGGGCGAAACACCATATATTTT. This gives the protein CASSIEGRNTIYF.

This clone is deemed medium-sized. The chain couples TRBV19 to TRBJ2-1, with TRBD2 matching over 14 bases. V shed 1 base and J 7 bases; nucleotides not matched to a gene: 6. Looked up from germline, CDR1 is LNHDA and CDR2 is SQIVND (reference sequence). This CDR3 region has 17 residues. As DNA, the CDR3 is TGTGCCAGTAGTATAGGAGGGGGACTAGCGGGAGTAAATGAGCAGTTCTTC. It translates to CASSIGGGLAGVNEQFF.